This TCR beta chain originates from a study of identical twins. Study-level results: Among out-of-frame alpha sequences shared by twins, low generation probability occurred in excess. There was more out-of-frame TCR alpha sharing in monozygotic twins than models estimated.

This CDR3 contains 14 residues. V lost 7 bases and J 2 bases, leaving 16 bases between the germline ends. Germline lookup yields CDR1 SQVTM and CDR2 ANQGSEA. This clonotype was counted a few times. The antigen is unknown. It was template switching that added a universal primer site, and there were unique molecular identifiers on the cDNA. One entry per CDR3 protein results from TCRdb running MiXCR on the 5' RACE reads. The table has 430,000 or so distinct CDR3 sequences, roughly 26% seen once. A further study also used this sample, focusing on T cells expressing NK-cell markers. That paper states: Sequencing covered eight donors, seven HCMV-seropositive and one seronegative.

The sequencing input was CD4+ T cells sorted from blood. The chain is built from TRBV29-1 and TRBJ2-3; no clear D gene. This TCR derives from a young woman in good health. The CDR3 is CSANLQIVTDTQYF. DNA of the CDR3: TGCAGCGCGAACTTGCAAATTGTCACAGATACGCAGTATTTT.